Each of the 8 T cell receptor beta chains below was sequenced from the same sample in a study of beta chain features in type 1 diabetes. Expressed TCRB transcripts got sequenced, as all isolated RNA was reverse transcribed. Sequencing used immunoSEQ multiplex PCR; TCRdb keeps in-frame clones, though not all of them. The sample consists of hundreds of thousands of clones, about a sixth of them appearing once. The sample consisted of naive CD4+ T cells from blood. Receptor source: a young man in good health.

This clone has only a few counts. This chain links TRBV20-1 with TRBJ1-2; D is unresolved. CDR3 length equals 11 residues. Trimming left V 3 bases short and J 5 bases short, with 7 bases between. Germline CDR1 is DFQATT and CDR2 is SNEGSKA (reference sequence). The CDR3 DNA reads TGCAGTGCTAGCCTTGCGTATGGCTACACCTTC. Translated: CSASLAYGYTF.

The chain joins TRBV7-9 to TRBJ2-1, with TRBD2 matching over 11 bases. CDR3 size: 17 residues. The trim removed 1 base at V and 7 bases at J, leaving 9 bases unmatched. The germline V gene has CDR1 SEHNR and CDR2 FQNEAQ (reference sequence). The CDR3 DNA is TGTGCCAGCAGCTTAGTATTGACTAGCGGGATAGGTAATGAGCAGTTCTTC. Its translation: CASSLVLTSGIGNEQFF.

This sequence joins TRBV7-9 and TRBJ1-6; TRBD1 might be the D (6 bases). V gave up 2 bases and J gave up 6 bases, with 11 bases separating them. This CDR3 contains 15 residues. CDR1 and CDR2 (germline): SEHNR, FQNEAQ (reference sequence). The DNA of the CDR3 is TGTGCCAGCAGCTTATGGCTGGACAGTAATTCACCCCTCCACTTT. Protein: CASSLWLDSNSPLHF.

A few counts support this clone. This chain uses TRBV19 with TRBJ1-5, with no clear D. Between the trimmed V and J ends, which lost 3 bases and 0 bases, there was a span of 9 bases. Germline CDR1 reads LNHDA; CDR2 reads SQIVND (reference sequence). The CDR3 is made up of 15 amino acids. CDR3 in DNA: TGTGCCAGTAGTATTGCGGAATTTAGCAATCAGCCCCAGCATTTT. It translates to CASSIAEFSNQPQHF.

The chain carries TRBV6-5 and TRBJ2-3; D ambiguous. This CDR3 has 12 amino acids. Germline V gives CDR1 MNHEY, CDR2 SVGAGI. Trimming took off 10 bases at V and 1 base at J, with 9 bases between the two ends. The CDR3 nucleotides read TGTGCCACTTCCTGGGGCACAGATACGCAGTATTTT. It is translated as CATSWGTDTQYF.

The rearrangement joins TRBV28 to TRBJ2-3; TRBD2 matches at 12 bases. The CDR3 is 18 amino acids. The V segment lost 6 bases and the J segment 3 bases; nucleotides outside the gene matches: 13. CDR1 and CDR2 from the germline V gene are MDHEN and SYDVKM. DNA of the CDR3: TGTGCCAGCAGGTTTTTTTACCGCACTAGCGGGAGGACAGATACGCAGTATTTT. This gives the protein CASRFFYRTSGRTDTQYF.

There are a few counts of this clone. The CDR3 loop reads CASSEQGPQGTQYF. The CDR3 bases are TGTGCCAGCAGCGAACAGGGACCCCAAGGAACCCAGTACTTC. This sequence joins TRBV2 and TRBJ2-5; weak D call: TRBD1 (6 bases). Germline lookup yields CDR1 SNHLY and CDR2 FYNNEI. This CDR3 has 14 amino acids. Trimming took 6 bases from V and 8 from J, leaving 19 bases between them.

This chain links TRBV5-6 with TRBJ2-3; D remains unclear. V was trimmed by 0 bases and J by 2 bases, leaving 4 bases between them. Germline lookup yields CDR1 SGHDT and CDR2 YYEEEE. There are 13 residues in the CDR3. CDR3 coding DNA: TGTGCCAGCAGCTTGGGTACCACAGATACGCAGTATTTT. Translation: CASSLGTTDTQYF.